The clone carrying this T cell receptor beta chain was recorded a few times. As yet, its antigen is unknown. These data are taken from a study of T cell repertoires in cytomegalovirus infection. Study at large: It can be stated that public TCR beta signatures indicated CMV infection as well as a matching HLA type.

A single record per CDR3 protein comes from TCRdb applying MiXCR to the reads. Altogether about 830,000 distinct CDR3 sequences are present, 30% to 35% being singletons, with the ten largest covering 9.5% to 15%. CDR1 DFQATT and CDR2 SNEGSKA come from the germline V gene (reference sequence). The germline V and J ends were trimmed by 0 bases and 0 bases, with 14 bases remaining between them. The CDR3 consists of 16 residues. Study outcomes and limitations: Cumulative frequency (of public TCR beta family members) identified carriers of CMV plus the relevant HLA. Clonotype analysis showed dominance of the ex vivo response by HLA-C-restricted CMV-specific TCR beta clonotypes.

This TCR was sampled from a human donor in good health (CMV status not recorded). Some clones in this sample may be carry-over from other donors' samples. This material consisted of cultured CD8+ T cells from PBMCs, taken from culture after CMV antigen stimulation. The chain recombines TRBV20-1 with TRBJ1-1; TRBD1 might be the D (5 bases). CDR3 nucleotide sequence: TGCAGTGCTAGAGATCGGCTCGCAGGGATGAACACTGAAGCTTTCTTT. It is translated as CSARDRLAGMNTEAFF.